This TCR beta chain was captured by sequencing in a study of lymphopenia after photon versus proton radiotherapy. CDR1 is SGHDT and CDR2 is YYEEEE in the germline V gene. V was clipped by 8 bases and J by 2 bases, with 10 bases between them. This CDR3 is 13 amino acids long. Sequencing used immunoSEQ multiplex PCR; TCRdb keeps in-frame clones, though not all of them. The repertoire has some 55,000 clones, approximately 86% of them found once; the top ten carry more than 2%. The receptor's source is a middle-aged man with gastric cancer. The chain uses TRBV5-6 and TRBJ2-2; perhaps D is TRBD1 or TRBD2 (6 bases each). The sequences come from peripheral blood, collected from a patient treated with photon-based radiotherapy. This CDR3 is CASLGGNTGELFF. CDR3 DNA sequence: TGTGCCAGTCTGGGGGGCAACACCGGGGAGCTGTTTTTT. Filled out from reference TRBV5-6 and TRBJ2-2, the complete variable domain reads DAGVTQSPTHLIKTRGQQVTLRCSPKSGHDTVSWYQQALGQGPQFIFQYYEEEERQRGNFPDRFSGHQFPNYSSELNVNALLLGDSALYLCASLGGNTGELFFGEGSRLTVL.